What follows are 10 T cell receptor beta chains derived from one specimen sequenced in a study of T cells after yellow fever vaccination. TCRdb independently ran MiXCR on the 5' RACE reads; one entry per CDR3 protein. The table has 350,000 to 450,000 distinct CDR3 sequences, over 5% seen once; the top ten hold 15%. The specimen was PBMCs, collected 5 days after the yellow fever booster vaccination. Receptors originate from a man aged 30-40 years who received the YFV17D yellow fever vaccine.

This clonotype was seen at least ten times. J is TRBJ2-3 and V is TRBV29-1; TRBD2 matches 12 bases. This CDR3 region has 14 residues. Trimming took 7 bases from V and 4 from J; bases not matched to a gene: 6. The germline V gene has CDR1 SQVTM and CDR2 ANQGSEA. The CDR3, as DNA: TGCAGCGCTGATTCTAGCGGGAGGGCAGATACGCAGTATTTT. This gives the protein CSADSSGRADTQYF.

The chain links TRBV11-2 to TRBJ2-7, with D perhaps matching TRBD2 (6 bases). Between the trimmed V and J ends, which lost 1 base and 5 bases, there was a span of 15 bases. Germline CDR1 reads SGHAT; CDR2 reads FQNNGV. This CDR3 spans 15 amino acids. CDR3 DNA: TGTGCCAGCAGCTTAGGTCGGGACTCGTCCAACGAGCAGTACTTC. Translating gives CASSLGRDSSNEQYF. Supplemented by reference TRBV11-2 and TRBJ2-7, the full variable domain reads EAGVAQSPRYKIIEKRQSVAFWCNPISGHATLYWYQQILGQGPKLLIQFQNNGVVDDSQLPKDRFSAERLKGVDSTLKIQPAKLEDSAVYLCASSLGRDSSNEQYFGPGTRLTVT.

This clonotype was seen only a few times. This sequence joins TRBV5-6 and TRBJ2-7; D ambiguous. The CDR3 runs 14 residues. The V gene's germline CDR1 is SGHDT and CDR2 YYEEEE. V lost 2 bases, J lost 4 bases, and 13 bases lay in between. CDR3 in DNA: TGTGCCAGCAGCTTACGGGCCTTGTTTTACGAGCAGTACTTC. As protein: CASSLRALFYEQYF.

This clonotype has at least ten counts. J is TRBJ2-7 and V is TRBV7-8, with 8 bases that match TRBD2. The CDR3 runs to 15 residues. The germline V gene encodes CDR1 SGHVS and CDR2 FQNEAQ. Trimming cost V 5 bases and J 0 bases; bases outside gene matches: 6. CDR3 amino acids: CASSLRGGISYEQYF. CDR3 DNA sequence: TGTGCCAGCAGCCTACGGGGGGGTATCTCCTACGAGCAGTACTTC.

This clonotype was found many times. This chain links TRBV6-1 with TRBJ2-1; unclear D gene. V lost 6 bases and J 9 bases, leaving 24 bases between the germline ends. CDR1 and CDR2 from the germline V gene are MNHNS and SASEGT. This CDR3 contains 16 residues. The CDR3 region is CASRITSGSGAGEQFF. The CDR3 DNA sequence: TGTGCCAGCAGGATTACCTCCGGGTCCGGCGCAGGTGAGCAGTTCTTC.

There are many counts of this clonotype. The chain has TRBV7-2 and TRBJ2-1; TRBD2 matches at 9 bases. This CDR3 has 16 amino acids. Per the germline V gene, CDR1 is SGHTA and CDR2 is FQGNSA. V lost 0 bases and J lost 6; bases outside the gene matches: 6. The chain's CDR3 is CASSLAAGTSFNEQFF. CDR3 nucleotide sequence: TGTGCCAGCAGCTTAGCTGCCGGGACTAGCTTCAATGAGCAGTTCTTC.

The sample holds many counts of this clonotype. The chain joins TRBV20-1 to TRBJ2-7, with D possibly TRBD1 on 6 matching bases. CDR1 is DFQATT and CDR2 is SNEGSKA in the germline V gene (reference sequence). Deletions cut 1 base from V and 5 bases from J, with 9 bases between. CDR3 length: 12 amino acids. Here the CDR3 reads CSARGAGDEQYF. CDR3 nucleotide sequence: TGCAGTGCTAGAGGGGCAGGGGACGAGCAGTACTTC.

This clonotype was observed at least ten times. The V and J genes are TRBV12-3 or TRBV12-4 and TRBJ2-5; no clear D. The CDR3 totals 13 residues. V shed 6 bases and J shed 1 base, with 9 bases lying between them. The CDR3 DNA sequence: TGTGCCAGCAGCCTAGACGGCCAAGAGACCCAGTACTTC. It is translated as CASSLDGQETQYF.

This clonotype has ten or more counts. This chain joins TRBV18 and TRBJ2-7; D may be TRBD1 or TRBD2 (5 bases each). CDR3 length: 14 amino acids. V shed 0 bases and J shed 4 bases, with 10 bases lying between them. Germline CDR1 is KGHSH and CDR2 is LQKENI. CDR3 amino acids: CASSPPGRPYEQYF. In DNA form, the CDR3 reads TGTGCCAGCTCACCACCGGGACGCCCGTACGAGCAGTACTTC.

This rearrangement joins TRBV2 to TRBJ2-7, with TRBD2 matching over 13 bases. Germline-derived CDR1 and CDR2 are SNHLY and FYNNEI. This CDR3 has 16 amino acids. V trimming: 3 bases; J trimming: 4 bases; junction bases outside the gene matches: 6. CDR3 region: CASSDDMGLAGYEQYF. The CDR3 DNA is TGTGCCAGCAGTGACGATATGGGACTAGCGGGGTACGAGCAGTACTTC.